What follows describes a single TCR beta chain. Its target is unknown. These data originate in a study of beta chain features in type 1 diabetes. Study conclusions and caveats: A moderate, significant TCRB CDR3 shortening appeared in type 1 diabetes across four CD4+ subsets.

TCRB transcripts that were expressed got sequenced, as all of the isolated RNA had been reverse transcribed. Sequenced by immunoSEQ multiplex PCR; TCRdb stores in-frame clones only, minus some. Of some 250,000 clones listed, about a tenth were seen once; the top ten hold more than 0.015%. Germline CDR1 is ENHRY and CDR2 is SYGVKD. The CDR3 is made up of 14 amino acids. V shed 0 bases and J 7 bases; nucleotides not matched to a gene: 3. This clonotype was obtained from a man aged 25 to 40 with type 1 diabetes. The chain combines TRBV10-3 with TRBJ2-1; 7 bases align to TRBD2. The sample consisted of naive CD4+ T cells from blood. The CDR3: CAISESAGTNEQFF. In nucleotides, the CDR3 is TGTGCCATCAGTGAGTCAGCGGGGACGAATGAGCAGTTCTTC.